This T cell receptor beta chain is drawn from a study of blood T cell repertoires in COVID-19. Study context: PBMCs, B-cell-depleted T cells, or T cells provided the cDNA or gDNA that made up the material.

This table comes from immunoSEQ multiplex PCR, and its TCRdb copy is limited to in-frame clones, with some not included. The sample has about 180,000 clones, around 83% seen once. Germline CDR1 is ENHRY and CDR2 is SYGVKD. CDR3 size: 14 residues. V lost 4 bases and J lost 1, with 10 bases in between. Sequencing used peripheral blood. The sequence was collected from a human donor in a cohort sampled during active COVID-19. The chain joins TRBV10-3 to TRBJ1-1, with no clear D. Here the CDR3 DNA reads TGTGCCATCAGTGGAACCAGGCGGAACACTGAAGCTTTCTTT. This sequence encodes CAISGTRRNTEAFF.